The clone carrying this T cell receptor beta chain was picked up many times. The antigen is not known. The germline gives CDR1 MNHEY, CDR2 SVGAGI. The CDR3 length is 12 residues. The germline V and J ends were trimmed by 5 bases and 0 bases, with 5 bases remaining between them. General study findings and limits: Tumor memory CD4+ T cell TCR gene usage clustered with blood and lymph node memory CD4+ cells and lymph node naive CD4+ cells.

Full-length variable regions came from constant-region reverse primers plus semi-nested Nested Universal Primer A PCR. TCRdb re-called the 5' RACE reads with MiXCR, one entry per CDR3 protein. Here the sample spans roughly 42,000 distinct CDR3 sequences, about 29% being singletons. The sequence derives from a female donor with breast cancer. The material sequenced was tumor-infiltrating memory CD4+ T cells sorted from the breast tumor. The sample's subset: memory CD4+ T cells, CD4+CD45RO+CD25-. The V and J genes are TRBV6-5 and TRBJ2-7; no clear D gene. This CDR3 is CASSPSSYEQYF. Here the CDR3 DNA reads TGTGCCAGCAGTCCTAGCTCCTACGAGCAGTACTTC.